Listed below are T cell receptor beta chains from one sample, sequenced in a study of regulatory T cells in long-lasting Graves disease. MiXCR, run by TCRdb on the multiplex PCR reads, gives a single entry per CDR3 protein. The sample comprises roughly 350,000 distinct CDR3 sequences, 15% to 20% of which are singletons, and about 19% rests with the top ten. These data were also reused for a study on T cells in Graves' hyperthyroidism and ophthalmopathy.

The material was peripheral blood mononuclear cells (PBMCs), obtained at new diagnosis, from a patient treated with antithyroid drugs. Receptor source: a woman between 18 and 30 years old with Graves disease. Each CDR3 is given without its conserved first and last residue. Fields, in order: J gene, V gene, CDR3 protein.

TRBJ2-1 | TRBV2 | ATPGANSNSYNEQF
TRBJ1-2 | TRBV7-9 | ASSLVFGLLDGYT
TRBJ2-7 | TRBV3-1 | ASSQLTSGTNEQY
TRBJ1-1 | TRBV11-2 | ASSKRQLLEAF
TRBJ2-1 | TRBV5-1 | ASSLVGSLGDEQF
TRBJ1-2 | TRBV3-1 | ASSPTIADGYT
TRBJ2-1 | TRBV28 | ASSFWSTSEAEQF
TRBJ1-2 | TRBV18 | ASSPSKNYGYT
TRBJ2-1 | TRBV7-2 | ASSPLSGPSYNEQF
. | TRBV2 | ASTPGSQETQY
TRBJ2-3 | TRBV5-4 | ASSLGLDPDTQY
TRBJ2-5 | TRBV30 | AWSYGGRETLY
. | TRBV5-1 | ASSLWGVGSYNEQF
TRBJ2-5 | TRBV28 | ASSSLDLQGTQY
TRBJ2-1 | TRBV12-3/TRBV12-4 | ASSGGLAGAGHEQF
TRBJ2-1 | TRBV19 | ASSTASGSSSYNEQF
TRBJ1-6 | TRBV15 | ATSRESGANSPLY
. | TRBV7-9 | ASSLGGQGIETQY
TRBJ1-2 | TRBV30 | AWSLSGTGGYT
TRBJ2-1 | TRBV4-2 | ASSRGEQGYNEQF
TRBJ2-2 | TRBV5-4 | ASSLKGALIGELF
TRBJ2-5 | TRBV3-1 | ASSQEGLAGRMETQY
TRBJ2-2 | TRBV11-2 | ASSLGSGSMSTGELF
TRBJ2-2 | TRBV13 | ASSLLSGGHGLDTGELF
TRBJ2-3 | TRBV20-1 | SAPPTGGSTDTQY
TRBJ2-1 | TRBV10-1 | ASSSGQPYNEQF
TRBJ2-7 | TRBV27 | ASSWQGRSYEQY
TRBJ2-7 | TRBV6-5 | ASSYAESNLQQY
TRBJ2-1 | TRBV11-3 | ASSLHQRERQF
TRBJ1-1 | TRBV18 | ASSPGYGTEAF
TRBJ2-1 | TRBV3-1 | ASSQDLVHQGGNEQF
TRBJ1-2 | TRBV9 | ASSGEARVTGYT
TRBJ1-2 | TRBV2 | ASRDRDYWVRGYT
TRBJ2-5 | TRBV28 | ASRSSGRAGETQY
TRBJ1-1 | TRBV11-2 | ASSSYQGAF
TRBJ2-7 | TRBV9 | ASSAREANSYEQY
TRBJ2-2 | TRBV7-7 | ASSLARGAGELF
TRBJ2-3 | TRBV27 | ASSLWTSGVDTQY
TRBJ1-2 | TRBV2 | ASSEALGVLSGYT
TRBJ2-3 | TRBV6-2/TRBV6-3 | ASSYNSRGVTDTQY